The 10 T cell receptor beta chains given below trace back to one sample, sequenced in a study of cytomegalovirus exposure and HLA in healthy donors. TCRdb keeps only in-frame clones here, not all; method: immunoSEQ multiplex PCR. This table has over 75,000 clones, around 85% appearing once. Material: PBMCs. The receptors shown here come from a young man in good health and CMV-seropositive.

The chain carries TRBV7-9 and TRBJ2-7; D gene uncertain. V was cut by 0 bases and J by 2 bases, with 5 bases left in between. Germline lookup yields CDR1 SEHNR and CDR2 FQNEAQ (reference sequence). There are 13 residues in the CDR3. The DNA for the CDR3 is TGTGCCAGCAGCTTAGCAGCGCCCTACGAGCAGTACGTC. This sequence encodes CASSLAAPYEQYV.

This clone has just a few counts. The rearrangement links TRBV27 to TRBJ2-2, with TRBD2 identical over 14 bases. V lost 4 bases to trimming and J lost 6 bases; unmatched junction nucleotides: 1. This CDR3 is built from 15 residues. Germline V gene lookup returns CDR1 MNHEY and CDR2 SMNVEV (reference sequence). The CDR3 spells CASSSGLAGAGELFF. The CDR3 DNA is TGTGCCAGCAGTTCGGGACTAGCGGGAGCCGGGGAGCTGTTTTTT.

This clone showed up just a few times. CDR3 DNA: TGTGCCTGGAGTATAGGACTAGCGGGAGGCACAGATACGCAGTATTTT. Translated: CAWSIGLAGGTDTQYF. The genes are TRBV30 and TRBJ2-3, with TRBD2 matching 13 bases. The CDR3 runs to 16 residues. Germline CDR1 GTSNPN, CDR2 SVGIG (reference sequence). J gave up 1 base and V 2 bases, and 3 bases lay outside the gene matches.

The V call is TRBV2, the J call TRBJ2-1; a possible D gene is TRBD2 (5 bases). This CDR3 spans 13 amino acids. The germline gives CDR1 SNHLY, CDR2 FYNNEI. Between the trimmed V and J ends, which lost 10 bases and 1 base, there was a span of 11 bases. The CDR3 DNA reads as TGTGCCAACTCAATAGCGTCCTACAATGAGCAGTTCTTC. Protein sequence: CANSIASYNEQFF.

The V call is TRBV5-1, the J call TRBJ1-1; D ambiguous. The CDR3 totals 14 residues. Trimming removed 0 bases from V and 1 base from J, with 7 bases in between. CDR1 SGHRS and CDR2 YFSETQ come from the germline V gene. In nucleotides, the CDR3 is TGCGCCAGCAGCTTGGGTGCAGGGAACACTGAAGCTTTCTTT. Translated: CASSLGAGNTEAFF. The full variable domain, with the rest looked up from reference TRBV5-1 and TRBJ1-1, is KAGVTQTPRYLIKTRGQQVTLSCSPISGHRSVSWYQQTPGQGLQFLFEYFSETQRNKGNFPGRFSGRQFSNSRSEMNVSTLELGDSALYLCASSLGAGNTEAFFGQGTRLTVV.

The V and J genes are TRBV10-1 and TRBJ2-1; possibly TRBD1 for D (8 bases). The V gene's germline CDR1 is WNHNN and CDR2 SYGVQD (reference sequence). The V end lost 0 bases, the J end lost 3 bases, and 15 bases lay between the germline ends. CDR3 length equals 17 residues. This CDR3 is CASSESRGQRGYNEQFF. CDR3 in DNA: TGCGCCAGCAGTGAGTCCAGGGGGCAGCGGGGCTACAATGAGCAGTTCTTC.

This clone was seen once. The chain uses TRBV2 and TRBJ1-5; no reliable D call. The CDR3 totals 13 residues. Trimming removed 8 bases at V and 7 bases at J, with 15 bases between. Germline values: CDR1 SNHLY, CDR2 FYNNEI. CDR3 sequence (DNA): TGTGCCAGCCGAACGGTCACTGTACAGCCCCAGCATTTT. It specifies CASRTVTVQPQHF. The full variable domain, its missing parts supplied by reference TRBV2 and TRBJ1-5, is EPEVTQTPSHQVTQMGQEVILRCVPISNHLYFYWYRQILGQKVEFLVSFYNNEISEKSEIFDDQFSVERPDGSNFTLKIRSTKLEDSAMYFCASRTVTVQPQHFGDGTRLSIL.

The rearrangement uses TRBV5-6 and TRBJ1-2, with D possibly TRBD1 on 5 matching bases. This CDR3 region has 13 residues. Per the germline V gene, CDR1 is SGHDT and CDR2 is YYEEEE. V gave up 2 bases and J gave up 4 bases, with 9 bases separating them. The CDR3 reads CASSFRASYGYTF. The CDR3 nucleotides are TGTGCCAGCAGCTTCAGGGCTAGCTATGGCTACACCTTC.

J is TRBJ2-4 and V is TRBV11-2; perhaps TRBD2 as D (6 bases). This CDR3 is 18 amino acids long. The V end lost 5 bases, the J end lost 0 bases, and 20 bases lay between the germline ends. Germline CDR1 is SGHAT and CDR2 is FQNNGV. The CDR3 loop is CASSPRGLTGLAKNIQYF. The CDR3 nucleotides are TGTGCCAGCAGCCCCAGAGGGCTGACGGGACTAGCCAAAAACATTCAGTACTTC.

The V call is TRBV6-6, the J call TRBJ1-2; 7 positions match TRBD1. J gave up 7 bases and V 8 bases, and 7 bases lay outside the gene matches. In germline, CDR1 is MNHNY, CDR2 SVGAGI (reference sequence). CDR3 length: 12 amino acids. The CDR3 DNA is TGTGCCAGCGAGGCAGGGGGTGGTGGCTACACCTTC. Translated, it gives CASEAGGGGYTF.